The 28 T cell receptor beta chains in this list originate from one sample, sequenced in a study of OX40 agonist ivuxolimab in advanced cancers. Profiling relied on immunoSEQ multiplex PCR, and the TCRdb table lists in-frame clones only, not all of them. Altogether 130,000 or so clones are present, about 92% being singletons, with the ten largest covering roughly 1%. Material: CD4+ or CD8+ T cells sorted from blood, obtained in a trial of the OX40 agonist ivuxolimab. Receptors were obtained from an adult with an advanced solid tumor such as melanoma, head and neck, liver or kidney cancer.

This chain connects TRBV5-8 to TRBJ2-5; 10 nucleotides align to TRBD2. The V gene's germline CDR1 is SGHTS and CDR2 YDEGEE. The J segment lost 0 bases and the V segment lost 4 bases, leaving 12 bases of the junction unmatched. The CDR3 contains 18 residues. The CDR3 region has the DNA TGTGCCAGCAGCACCGGACTAGCGGCCTTCACGTACCAAGAGACCCAGTACTTC. Translation gives CASSTGLAAFTYQETQYF.

A single count supports this clone. J is TRBJ2-7 and V is TRBV28, with D perhaps matching TRBD1 (6 bases). The V and J ends lost 6 bases and 2 bases respectively, with 11 bases between them. The CDR3 covers 13 residues. Germline V gene lookup returns CDR1 MDHEN and CDR2 SYDVKM. The CDR3 reads CASSGQTPYEQYF. The CDR3 DNA reads TGTGCCAGCAGCGGACAGACTCCCTACGAGCAGTACTTC.

This chain links TRBV14 with TRBJ2-5; a weak D match, TRBD1 (6 bases). In germline, CDR1 is SGHDN, CDR2 FVKESK. The germline V and J ends were trimmed by 0 bases and 5 bases, with 16 bases remaining between them. CDR3 length equals 16 residues. This chain's CDR3 is CASSQDTGLAGETQYF. In DNA form, the CDR3 reads TGTGCCAGCAGCCAAGATACAGGGCTTGCTGGGGAGACCCAGTACTTC. The full variable domain, with the rest looked up from reference TRBV14 and TRBJ2-5, is EAGVTQFPSHSVIEKGQTVTLRCDPISGHDNLYWYRRVMGKEIKFLLHFVKESKQDESGMPNNRFLAERTGGTYSTLKVQPAELEDSGVYFCASSQDTGLAGETQYFGPGTRLLVL.

Here the CDR3 DNA reads TGCGCCAGCAGCCCCGGGACTCCCAGAGTTGATGCAGATACGCAGTATTTT. Translated, it gives CASSPGTPRVDADTQYF. The chain employs TRBV5-1 and TRBJ2-3, with a tentative D call TRBD2 (6 bases). CDR1 SGHRS and CDR2 YFSETQ come from the germline V gene. The V end was cut by 4 bases, the J end by 4 bases, with 22 bases between. The CDR3 contains 17 residues.

The chain joins TRBV19 to TRBJ1-5; D remains unclear. The CDR3 contains 13 residues. The germline CDR1 and CDR2 sequences are LNHDA and SQIVND (reference sequence). V gave up 5 bases and J gave up 7 bases, with 12 bases separating them. CDR3 nucleotides: TGTGCCAGTAGTTCGTATGTGAACCAGCCCCAGCATTTT. This gives the protein CASSSYVNQPQHF.

The chain couples TRBV6-6 to TRBJ2-1; tentative D call: TRBD1 (6 bases). This CDR3 comprises 15 residues. Trimming took 5 bases from V and 0 from J, leaving 11 bases between them. CDR1 is MNHNY and CDR2 is SVGAGI in the germline V gene (reference sequence). The CDR3 sequence is CASSQQTGSYNEQFF. CDR3 nucleotide sequence: TGTGCCAGCAGTCAACAGACAGGCTCCTACAATGAGCAGTTCTTC.

The chain links TRBV6-5 to TRBJ2-5; 11 bases match TRBD1. The CDR3 contains 15 residues. Germline CDR1 MNHEY, CDR2 SVGAGI. V shed 5 bases and J 5 bases; nucleotides not matched to a gene: 7. The DNA for the CDR3 is TGTGCCAGCAGTCAACGGACAGGGGGCGGGGAGACCCAGTACTTC. Translating it yields CASSQRTGGGETQYF.

CDR3 residues: CASSGIRSNTGELFF. DNA of the CDR3: TGTGCCAGCAGCGGAATTCGCTCGAACACCGGGGAGCTGTTTTTT. The chain couples TRBV2 to TRBJ2-2; no clear D. V lost 6 bases to trimming and J lost 0 bases, with 11 bases between them. The V gene's germline CDR1 is SNHLY and CDR2 FYNNEI. CDR3 length equals 15 residues.

The chain joins TRBV5-8 to TRBJ1-2; the match to TRBD1 covers 7 bases. This CDR3 spans 16 amino acids. V shed 2 bases and J 7 bases; nucleotides not matched to a gene: 14. CDR1 SGHTS and CDR2 YDEGEE come from the germline V gene. The CDR3 sequence is CASSFLYGQAGGGYTF. For the CDR3, the DNA is TGTGCCAGCAGCTTCCTGTATGGACAGGCTGGTGGTGGCTACACCTTC.

This sequence joins TRBV6-5 and TRBJ2-1, with 8 bases aligning to TRBD2. The CDR3 is made up of 15 amino acids. J lost 3 bases, V lost 4 bases, and 5 bases had no gene match. Germline V gives CDR1 MNHEY, CDR2 SVGAGI. The CDR3 coding sequence is TGTGCCAGCAGTTGGGTAGCGGGACACTACAATGAGCAGTTCTTC. It encodes CASSWVAGHYNEQFF.

The genes are TRBV27 and TRBJ1-5; 7 bases match TRBD1. This CDR3 has 17 residues. V was clipped by 5 bases and J by 4 bases; unmatched bases: 14. CDR1 MNHEY and CDR2 SMNVEV come from the germline V gene (reference sequence). The CDR3 region is CASSPRTGPWQNQPQHF. The CDR3, as DNA: TGTGCCAGCAGTCCACGGACAGGCCCCTGGCAGAATCAGCCCCAGCATTTT.

This CDR3 is CASSEFPPLRGRNNQPQHF. The CDR3 coding sequence is TGTGCCAGCAGCGAATTCCCGCCGTTGAGGGGGAGGAATAATCAGCCCCAGCATTTT. The chain employs TRBV5-4 and TRBJ1-5, with a weak D call TRBD1 (6 bases). V shed 4 bases and J shed 4 bases, with 27 bases lying between them. The CDR3 runs to 19 residues. CDR1 SGHNT and CDR2 YYREEE come from the germline V gene (reference sequence).

The chain recombines TRBV2 with TRBJ2-7; no clear D. V dropped 4 bases and J dropped 2 bases, with 9 bases sitting between them. Germline values: CDR1 SNHLY, CDR2 FYNNEI. The CDR3 consists of 13 residues. The CDR3 nucleotides are TGTGCCAGCAGTGCAGGTGGAACCTACGAGCAGTACTTC. Protein: CASSAGGTYEQYF.

This clone has a single count. J is TRBJ1-3 and V is TRBV7-2; the D is unclear. The V gene lost 1 base and the J gene lost 4 bases, with 11 bases spanning the gap. The CDR3 contains 15 residues. CDR1 and CDR2 (germline): SGHTA, FQGNSA. CDR3 DNA: TGTGCCAGCAGCTTAGAACGGTTCTCCGGAAACACCATATATTTT. It translates to CASSLERFSGNTIYF.

The chain links TRBV5-4 to TRBJ1-2, with 7 bases that match TRBD1. J gave up 4 bases and V 4 bases, and 7 bases lay outside the gene matches. Per the germline V gene, CDR1 is SGHNT and CDR2 is YYREEE (reference sequence). The CDR3 loop spans 14 amino acids. DNA for the CDR3: TGTGCCAGCAGCGGGGACAGCGACGTCTATGGCTACACCTTC. Its protein product is CASSGDSDVYGYTF.

The gene calls are TRBV29-1 and TRBJ1-4; TRBD1 matches 7 bases. V lost 7 bases, J lost 8 bases, and 7 bases stayed unmatched. CDR1 SQVTM and CDR2 ANQGSEA come from the germline V gene. This CDR3 spans 12 amino acids. CDR3 coding DNA: TGCAGCGCAAGACAGGGTGAAGAAAAACTGTTTTTT. Translating gives CSARQGEEKLFF.

The chain has TRBV4-3 and TRBJ2-5; tentative D call: TRBD1 (6 bases). The CDR3 totals 15 residues. CDR1 and CDR2 from the germline V gene are LGHNA and YSLEER. V lost 1 base, J lost 2 bases, and 11 bases lay in between. This chain's CDR3 is CASSQAFDRQETQYF. In DNA form, the CDR3 reads TGCGCCAGCAGCCAAGCTTTCGACAGGCAAGAGACCCAGTACTTC.

This sequence joins TRBV5-6 and TRBJ2-3, with D hard to call. The V and J ends lost 3 bases and 6 bases respectively, with 5 bases between them. Germline values: CDR1 SGHDT, CDR2 YYEEEE. The CDR3 is made up of 11 amino acids. Here the CDR3 DNA reads TGTGCCAGCAGCTATCGGGATACGCAGTATTTT. As protein: CASSYRDTQYF.

The chain combines TRBV19 with TRBJ2-1; 7 bases align to TRBD1. Losses at the gene ends were 4 bases for V and 6 bases for J; bases not matched to a gene: 15. Germline CDR1 reads LNHDA; CDR2 reads SQIVND (reference sequence). The CDR3 is 17 amino acids. DNA of the CDR3: TGTGCCAGTAGTACCCAAGGGGGCCAAGTCTGGGGCAATGAGCAGTTCTTC. Its protein product is CASSTQGGQVWGNEQFF. Using reference TRBV19 and TRBJ2-1 for the parts outside the CDR3, the full variable domain is DGGITQSPKYLFRKEGQNVTLSCEQNLNHDAMYWYRQDPGQGLRLIYYSQIVNDFQKGDIAEGYSVSREKKESFPLTVTSAQKNPTAFYLCASSTQGGQVWGNEQFFGPGTRLTVL.

The V call is TRBV19, the J call TRBJ1-1; D is perhaps TRBD1 (5 bases). Between the trimmed V and J ends, which lost 8 bases and 1 base, there was a span of 11 bases. The CDR3 covers 13 residues. Germline loops: CDR1 LNHDA, CDR2 SQIVND (reference sequence). CDR3 sequence (DNA): TGTGCCAGTGCCACTGACAGGAACACTGAAGCTTTCTTT. Translated: CASATDRNTEAFF.

The rearrangement uses TRBV19 and TRBJ2-3; 14 bases are a match to TRBD2. The CDR3 contains 17 residues. The junction had 15 bases not matched to a gene; V was cut back by 10 bases and J by 6 bases. The germline V gene encodes CDR1 LNHDA and CDR2 SQIVND (reference sequence). The CDR3 protein is CAIGGTSGGHMADTQYF. As DNA, the CDR3 is TGTGCCATAGGAGGGACTAGCGGGGGTCACATGGCGGATACGCAGTATTTT.

This clone showed up just once. The CDR3 is CASSGTSGVYEQYF. Written as DNA, the CDR3 is TGTGCCAGCTCGGGGACTAGCGGGGTCTACGAGCAGTACTTC. The genes are TRBV6-5 and TRBJ2-5, with 13 bases fitting TRBD2. The last part of the DNA fits TRBJ2-7 better; the J call may be wrong. The germline V gene has CDR1 MNHEY and CDR2 SVGAGI. This CDR3 has 14 amino acids.

The chain joins TRBV5-1 to TRBJ2-3; 8 positions agree with TRBD1. V lost 0 bases, J lost 4 bases, and 4 bases stayed unmatched. The V gene's germline CDR1 is SGHRS and CDR2 YFSETQ. CDR3 length equals 15 residues. In nucleotides, the CDR3 is TGCGCCAGCAGCTTGGGCCGGACAGGGCCAGATACGCAGTATTTT. Translation: CASSLGRTGPDTQYF.

V gene TRBV18 combines with J gene TRBJ2-1; D perhaps matches TRBD1 (5 bases). V was trimmed by 0 bases and J by 3 bases, leaving 12 bases between them. This CDR3 region has 16 residues. From germline, CDR1 is KGHSH and CDR2 LQKENI. The CDR3 region has the DNA TGTGCCAGCTCACCACCCAGCAGGGCGGTCTACAATGAGCAGTTCTTC. The encoded protein is CASSPPSRAVYNEQFF.

The chain has TRBV5-1 and TRBJ2-7; D may be TRBD1 or TRBD2 (6 bases each). Trimming pared 4 bases from V and 7 bases from J, leaving 21 bases between. This CDR3 region has 15 residues. Germline CDR1 SGHRS, CDR2 YFSETQ. CDR3 bases: TGCGCCAGCAGCCCGGCGGGACATCCGAGTAGTGAGCAGTACTTC. This sequence encodes CASSPAGHPSSEQYF.

The chain couples TRBV6-1 to TRBJ2-2; no clear D. CDR3 length: 13 amino acids. V lost 5 bases, J lost 1 base, and 5 bases lay in between. Germline CDR1 and CDR2: MNHNS and SASEGT. The CDR3 DNA follows: TGTGCCAGCAGTACACAGAACACCGGGGAGCTGTTTTTT. This translates into CASSTQNTGELFF.

This clone was found once. The rearrangement links TRBV4-3 to TRBJ2-7; tentatively, D is TRBD1 (8 bases). Per the germline V gene, CDR1 is LGHNA and CDR2 is YSLEER. This CDR3 comprises 15 residues. The ends were cut back, 4 bases at V and 0 bases at J, with 13 bases in the middle. CDR3 coding DNA: TGCGCCAGCAGCCCGGGGGGACAGGTCTCCTACGAGCAGTACTTC. It is translated as CASSPGGQVSYEQYF.

The V gene is TRBV7-3, the J gene TRBJ2-3; D call uncertain. The V gene's germline CDR1 is SGHTA and CDR2 FQGTGA. V shed 3 bases and J shed 4 bases, with 8 bases lying between them. The length of the CDR3 is 13 residues. This CDR3 is CASSFPLADTQYF. In nucleotides, the CDR3 is TGTGCCAGCAGCTTCCCGCTCGCAGATACGCAGTATTTT.